This paragraph covers one TCR beta chain sequence. These data originate in a study of T cell clonotyping in hematopoietic cell transplantation. Looking at the study overall: Recipient samples before transplant were obtained post-cytoreduction.

Clones were read by immunoSEQ multiplex PCR, and TCRdb kept only the in-frame ones, dropping some. The top ten clones hold 1.5% to 2% of a sample with tens of thousands of clones, roughly 96% of them seen once. The time point: recipient sample about 28 days before transplant, after cytoreduction. The germline V gene encodes CDR1 GTSNPN and CDR2 SVGIG (reference sequence). The CDR3 spans 14 residues. Deletions cut 2 bases from V and 2 bases from J, with 12 bases between. This sample comprised peripheral blood mononuclear cells, obtained before stem cell transplant. The receptor was derived from a man in his forties with chronic myeloid leukemia. Some clones in this sample may be carry-over from other donors' samples. The chain couples TRBV30 to TRBJ1-2; D perhaps matches TRBD1 (5 bases). The CDR3: CAWSRDAGNYGYTF. CDR3 sequence (DNA): TGTGCCTGGAGTCGGGACGCTGGGAACTATGGCTACACCTTC.